These 29 T cell receptor beta chains were all obtained from the same sample, sequenced in a study of identical twins. TCRdb independently ran MiXCR on the 5' RACE reads; one entry per CDR3 protein. Counted here are 640,000 or so distinct CDR3 sequences, 5.5% to 7.5% occurring once; the ten biggest clones make up 1.5% to 2%. Material for sequencing was naive T cells sorted from blood. The receptors come from a young man in good health.

This clonotype was picked up many times. The CDR3 sequence is CASSSNGPYEQYF. CDR3 bases: TGCGCCAGCAGCAGCAACGGGCCTTACGAGCAGTACTTC. The chain is built from TRBV5-1 and TRBJ2-7, with no clear D. Germline V gives CDR1 SGHRS, CDR2 YFSETQ. The CDR3 has 13 amino acids. The germline V and J ends were trimmed by 4 bases and 4 bases, with 12 bases remaining between them. The full variable domain, with the rest looked up from reference TRBV5-1 and TRBJ2-7, is KAGVTQTPRYLIKTRGQQVTLSCSPISGHRSVSWYQQTPGQGLQFLFEYFSETQRNKGNFPGRFSGRQFSNSRSEMNVSTLELGDSALYLCASSSNGPYEQYFGPGTRLTVT.

This chain connects TRBV7-6 to TRBJ1-1; the match to TRBD1 covers 9 bases. Germline V CDR1 and CDR2: SGHVS, FNYEAQ. With 3 bases clipped from V and 4 bases from J, the junction kept 6 bases outside the gene matches. CDR3 length: 15 residues. CDR3 DNA sequence: TGTGCCAGCAGCTTGGGGACAGGGAATCCCACTGAAGCTTTCTTT. It is translated as CASSLGTGNPTEAFF.

This clonotype has at least ten counts. V gene TRBV7-9 combines with J gene TRBJ1-1; D uncertain. This CDR3 is 15 amino acids long. Trimming shortened V by 3 bases and J by 3 bases, and 14 bases separated the two germline ends. Germline-derived CDR1 and CDR2 are SEHNR and FQNEAQ (reference sequence). The CDR3 reads CASSFPRVADTEAFF. The CDR3 bases are TGTGCCAGCAGCTTCCCCCGTGTTGCGGACACTGAAGCTTTCTTT. Full variable domain (outside the CDR3, taken from reference TRBV7-9 and TRBJ1-1): DTGVSQNPRHKITKRGQNVTFRCDPISEHNRLYWYRQTLGQGPEFLTYFQNEAQLEKSRLLSDRFSAERPKGSFSTLEIQRTEQGDSAMYLCASSFPRVADTEAFFGQGTRLTVV.

This clonotype was detected ten times or more. The gene calls are TRBV5-1 and TRBJ2-5; D unclear. V gave up 4 bases and J gave up 7 bases, with 11 bases separating them. CDR3 length equals 12 residues. Per germline, CDR1 SGHRS and CDR2 YFSETQ. CDR3 nucleotides: TGCGCCAGCAGCGACACCCCCGGGACCCAGTACTTC. Encoded protein: CASSDTPGTQYF.

This clonotype came up many times. V usage is TRBV5-5 and J usage is TRBJ1-5; D possibly corresponds to TRBD1 (5 bases). The germline V and J ends were trimmed by 0 bases and 1 base, with 5 bases remaining between them. The CDR3 is 14 residues long. Germline values: CDR1 SGHKS, CDR2 YYEKEE (reference sequence). The CDR3 DNA is TGTGCCAGCAGCTTGGGGACAAGCAATCAGCCCCAGCATTTT. This translates into CASSLGTSNQPQHF.

Ten or more counts support this clonotype. The chain is built from TRBV20-1 and TRBJ2-7; D tentatively fits TRBD1 or TRBD2 (5 bases each). There are 13 residues in the CDR3. V gave up 5 bases and J gave up 3 bases, with 14 bases separating them. The V gene's germline CDR1 is DFQATT and CDR2 SNEGSKA (reference sequence). CDR3 in amino acids: CSAYRDVSYEQYF. CDR3 nucleotide sequence: TGCAGTGCTTACCGGGACGTAAGCTACGAGCAGTACTTC.

This chain uses TRBV15 with TRBJ1-4; the D is unclear. CDR1 and CDR2 (germline): LNHNV, YYDKDF (reference sequence). The ends were cut back, 1 base at V and 8 bases at J, with 17 bases in the middle. The CDR3 loop spans 16 amino acids. The CDR3 here is CATSRVGSTLGEKLFF. The CDR3 nucleotides read TGTGCCACCAGCAGAGTCGGATCGACCCTGGGAGAAAAACTGTTTTTT.

This clonotype was detected many times. The chain couples TRBV5-1 to TRBJ2-2; the D gene is possibly TRBD1 (6 bases). The CDR3 consists of 17 residues. V lost 0 bases and J lost 8, with 20 bases in between. The germline CDR1 and CDR2 sequences are SGHRS and YFSETQ. CDR3 in DNA: TGCGCCAGCAGCTTGGAGGCTCAGGGGACCCCGGCGGGGGAGCTGTTTTTT. Its translation is CASSLEAQGTPAGELFF.

J is TRBJ2-1 and V is TRBV20-1, with 7 nucleotides matching TRBD2. Losses at the gene ends were 5 bases for V and 9 bases for J; bases not matched to a gene: 13. CDR3 length equals 14 residues. Germline-derived CDR1 and CDR2 are DFQATT and SNEGSKA (reference sequence). CDR3 sequence: CSAPTSSTAGEQFF. The CDR3 coding sequence is TGCAGTGCTCCGACTAGCTCAACGGCCGGTGAGCAGTTCTTC.

The chain carries TRBV6-5 and TRBJ2-4; tentatively, D is TRBD1 or TRBD2 (5 bases each). This CDR3 contains 17 residues. Trimming cost V 4 bases and J 1 base, with 17 bases left between them. Germline V gives CDR1 MNHEY, CDR2 SVGAGI. CDR3 sequence reads: CASSSLGPGTAKNIQYF. DNA of the CDR3: TGTGCCAGCAGTTCACTTGGGCCAGGGACGGCCAAAAACATTCAGTACTTC.

This chain uses TRBV30 with TRBJ2-1; 12 bases align to TRBD2. V was clipped by 5 bases and J by 7 bases; unmatched bases: 3. This CDR3 region has 13 residues. Per the germline V gene, CDR1 is GTSNPN and CDR2 is SVGIG (reference sequence). The CDR3 coding sequence is TGTGCCTGGGGACTAGCGGGACCGAATGAGCAGTTCTTC. This codes for CAWGLAGPNEQFF.

This clonotype was seen ten or more times. The chain carries TRBV20-1 and TRBJ2-4; TRBD1 matches at 9 bases. This CDR3 spans 17 amino acids. Germline assignment: CDR1 DFQATT and CDR2 SNEGSKA (reference sequence). The ends lost 0 bases at V and 3 bases at J; junction bases unmatched: 9. CDR3 amino acids: CSARDYGGTGIKNIQYF. CDR3 nucleotide sequence: TGCAGTGCTAGAGATTATGGAGGGACAGGGATCAAAAACATTCAGTACTTC.

This clonotype was seen a handful of times. The CDR3 nucleotides read TGTGCCAGCAGTTTGGGGGCCGGGAGGGCAGGGTCAGGCGAGCAGTACTTC. It translates to CASSLGAGRAGSGEQYF. The chain recombines TRBV12-3 or TRBV12-4 with TRBJ2-7, with 8 bases matching TRBD2. V lost 3 bases and J lost 6; bases outside the gene matches: 16. CDR3 length: 17 residues.

This clonotype appeared many times. The chain carries TRBV7-2 and TRBJ2-1, with D hard to call. CDR1 is SGHTA, CDR2 FQGNSA, per germline. Trimming shortened V by 1 base and J by 5 bases, and 12 bases separated the two germline ends. The CDR3 has 15 amino acids. CDR3 sequence (DNA): TGTGCCAGCAGCTTAGTATGGCAGGCTAACAATGAGCAGTTCTTC. Residues: CASSLVWQANNEQFF.

CDR3 nucleotides: TGCGCCAGCAGACGGTCCACTAGCGGGAGACGTTTGGAGACCCAGTACTTC. Translation gives CASRRSTSGRRLETQYF. The chain has TRBV5-1 and TRBJ2-5; 11 nucleotides line up with TRBD2. V lost 5 bases to trimming and J lost 5 bases; unmatched junction nucleotides: 14. Per germline, CDR1 SGHRS and CDR2 YFSETQ. This CDR3 is built from 17 residues.

This clonotype showed up just a few times. The chain links TRBV4-1 to TRBJ2-7, with 14 bases fitting TRBD2. The J segment lost 0 bases and the V segment lost 4 bases, leaving 2 bases of the junction unmatched. Germline V gene data show CDR1 as MGHRA and CDR2 as YSYEKL. This CDR3 has 16 residues. The CDR3 loop reads CASSRGTSGSSYEQYV. CDR3 sequence (DNA): TGCGCCAGCAGCCGAGGGACTAGCGGGAGCTCCTACGAGCAGTACGTC.

At least ten counts were recorded for this clonotype. The V and J genes are TRBV12-3 or TRBV12-4 and TRBJ2-7; tentatively, D is TRBD2 (6 bases). CDR3 size: 14 residues. Trimming removed 5 bases at V and 7 bases at J, with 18 bases between. CDR3 DNA: TGTGCCAGCAGTCTAGGAGGGGACCTCGCAGAGCAGTACTTC. This codes for CASSLGGDLAEQYF.

This clonotype has at least ten counts. The chain uses TRBV20-1 and TRBJ2-2; D might be TRBD2 (6 bases). Germline V gene lookup returns CDR1 DFQATT and CDR2 SNEGSKA (reference sequence). Trimming left V 6 bases short and J 1 base short, with 12 bases between. This CDR3 is built from 14 residues. CDR3 in amino acids: CSAAGTLNTGELFF. The CDR3 nucleotides read TGCAGTGCGGCCGGGACTCTGAACACCGGGGAGCTGTTTTTT.

This clonotype was recorded many times. This rearrangement joins TRBV2 to TRBJ1-1, with 8 positions matching TRBD1. Germline CDR1 and CDR2: SNHLY and FYNNEI. The CDR3 is made up of 14 amino acids. The trim removed 6 bases at V and 1 base at J, leaving 4 bases unmatched. The CDR3 region is CASRKTGANTEAFF. CDR3 bases: TGTGCCAGCAGAAAGACAGGGGCGAACACTGAAGCTTTCTTT.

In its sample, this clonotype was seen many times. This chain uses TRBV5-1 with TRBJ1-5; D remains unclear. Germline V gives CDR1 SGHRS, CDR2 YFSETQ. This CDR3 contains 15 residues. Trimming stripped 4 bases from V and 6 bases from J, with 17 bases between. The CDR3 here is CASSGGEGPGQPQHF. The CDR3 DNA follows: TGCGCCAGCAGCGGTGGAGAGGGCCCAGGTCAGCCCCAGCATTTT.

This clonotype was recorded many times. The chain combines TRBV11-2 with TRBJ2-7; D call uncertain. The CDR3 totals 13 residues. Germline-derived CDR1 and CDR2 are SGHAT and FQNNGV. Trimming left V 5 bases short and J 3 bases short, with 11 bases between. The CDR3 is CASSRGNGYEQYF. The CDR3 DNA is TGTGCCAGCAGCCGAGGCAACGGCTACGAGCAGTACTTC. The entire variable domain, with the rest obtained from reference TRBV11-2 and TRBJ2-7, is as follows: EAGVAQSPRYKIIEKRQSVAFWCNPISGHATLYWYQQILGQGPKLLIQFQNNGVVDDSQLPKDRFSAERLKGVDSTLKIQPAKLEDSAVYLCASSRGNGYEQYFGPGTRLTVT.

Ten or more counts support this clonotype. The rearrangement joins TRBV12-3 or TRBV12-4 to TRBJ1-5, with D tentatively TRBD1 (5 bases). The CDR3 has 13 amino acids. V was pared by 6 bases and J by 6 bases, with 12 bases between. This CDR3 is CASRDSPSQPQHF. DNA for the CDR3: TGTGCCAGCAGAGACAGTCCCAGTCAGCCCCAGCATTTT.

This clonotype was recorded a few times. The CDR3 DNA is TGCGCCAGCAGCCACGACGTGGACACTGAAGCTTTCTTT. It specifies CASSHDVDTEAFF. The chain combines TRBV5-1 with TRBJ1-1; D is ambiguous. Germline CDR1 reads SGHRS; CDR2 reads YFSETQ. The CDR3 spans 13 residues. V lost 4 bases and J lost 3, with 10 bases in between. Using reference TRBV5-1 and TRBJ1-1 for the parts outside the CDR3, the full variable domain is KAGVTQTPRYLIKTRGQQVTLSCSPISGHRSVSWYQQTPGQGLQFLFEYFSETQRNKGNFPGRFSGRQFSNSRSEMNVSTLELGDSALYLCASSHDVDTEAFFGQGTRLTVV.

CDR3: CSARTGGPLDTQYF. The DNA of the CDR3 is TGCAGTGCAAGAACAGGGGGCCCGCTGGATACGCAGTATTTT. The chain links TRBV20-1 to TRBJ2-3; 9 bases are shared with TRBD1. Germline V CDR1 and CDR2: DFQATT, SNEGSKA (reference sequence). J was trimmed by 6 bases and V by 6 bases; bases with no gene match: 10. The CDR3 consists of 14 residues.

Ten or more counts support this clonotype. This chain links TRBV20-1 with TRBJ1-5; no firm D call. This CDR3 has 14 residues. Germline CDR1 is DFQATT and CDR2 is SNEGSKA (reference sequence). The V gene lost 0 bases and the J gene lost 5 bases, with 11 bases spanning the gap. The CDR3 region is CSARDAKGYQPQHF. The CDR3 bases are TGCAGTGCTAGAGATGCGAAGGGCTATCAGCCCCAGCATTTT.

This clonotype has at least ten counts. This sequence joins TRBV5-1 and TRBJ1-1; 8 bases agree with TRBD1. The V gene's germline CDR1 is SGHRS and CDR2 YFSETQ. The length of the CDR3 is 15 residues. V lost 4 bases, J lost 4 bases, and 9 bases stayed unmatched. The CDR3 region has the DNA TGCGCCAGCAGCAAGGCAGGGGGCAGGGGCACTGAAGCTTTCTTT. Translated, it gives CASSKAGGRGTEAFF.

This clonotype was observed many times. The CDR3 DNA is TGTGCCAGCACACTCGCGGGGGGGAACACTGAAGCTTTCTTT. It is translated as CASTLAGGNTEAFF. The chain couples TRBV12-3 or TRBV12-4 to TRBJ1-1; D may be TRBD1 (5 bases). The CDR3 loop spans 14 amino acids. The ends were cut back, 7 bases at V and 1 base at J, with 13 bases in the middle.

This clonotype was detected ten times or more. This sequence joins TRBV28 and TRBJ2-3; D is perhaps TRBD2 (5 bases). Looked up from germline, CDR1 is MDHEN and CDR2 is SYDVKM. This CDR3 is 14 amino acids long. V was cut by 3 bases and J by 9 bases, with 16 bases left in between. CDR3 residues: CASSFPGVAGTQYF. CDR3 coding DNA: TGTGCCAGCAGTTTTCCGGGTGTTGCGGGCACGCAGTATTTT.

This clonotype was counted at least ten times. The chain uses TRBV15 and TRBJ1-1; 7 nucleotides match TRBD1. Unmatched junction bases numbered 6, after V lost 8 bases and J lost 6 bases. Per germline, CDR1 LNHNV and CDR2 YYDKDF (reference sequence). The CDR3 loop spans 12 amino acids. DNA for the CDR3: TGTGCCACCGGCGACAGGGCAGCTGAAGCTTTCTTT. This gives the protein CATGDRAAEAFF.